This T cell receptor beta chain was documented in a study of blood T cell repertoires in COVID-19 (dated by TCRdb to the early 2020s). The study in broad terms: Samples from collaborators originated in the United States, Italy and Spain and spanned both the acute and convalescent phases of COVID-19. The prospective study material was composed of cDNA or gDNA derived from T cells, B-cell-depleted T cells, or PBMCs. Subjects who had been exposed to COVID-19, were actively infected with it, or had recovered from it provided the deeply sampled blood TCRbeta repertoires that made up the dataset. The repertoires were released in a freely available public database meant as a resource for research on the immune response to SARS-CoV-2. The samples were drawn from the first 160 participants of the ongoing ImmuneRACE study and from 1,254 subjects provided by 6 global collaborators. Nearly every sample came with metadata listing a de-identified subject ID, COVID-19 status, age in years and sex. Where available, HLA class I and class II types were obtained from metadata supplied by the sample provider rather than from assay-based typing. The paper as a whole reports these results and caveats: The amount of clinical and demographic metadata varied by source and participant and was provided uncurated.

CDR1 and CDR2 are read off the germline V gene (reference sequence) as LNHDA and SQIVND. From its cysteine to its phenylalanine, the CDR3 spans 13 amino acids. Solely the CDR3 DNA is kept, with 39 bases framed from the first base. The germline V end is reduced by 5 bases and the J end by 5 bases; junction bases left unmatched: 5. Concerning this clone itself: Its binding antigen is unknown. No per-base quality is available; no much larger clone lies one base away.

The immunoSEQ Assay, a bias-controlled multiplex PCR, was used to amplify TCRbeta CDR3 regions from genomic DNA. Regarding the original processing steps: The number of nucleated cells in each sample was estimated from the amplification of reference gene primers within the assay. Sequence reads were collapsed and filtered to measure the absolute abundance of every unique TCRbeta CDR3 rearrangement. For each sample, productive Simpson clonality was calculated by taking the square root of Simpson's diversity index across productive rearrangements. What TCRdb holds here is the immuneACCESS table cut down to in-frame rearrangements. Part of the clones is not present; checked against another copy, under half of the missing clones reflect an unresolved V gene, and the others are unexplained. Clone size and V and J calls were adopted from that table, with D and trimming inferred from the DNA. Within this sample are about 120,000 clones, with about 86% of them counted one time only. Nearly 0.9% of the sample rests with the top ten.

Whole blood was collected in K2EDTA tubes by collaborating institutions according to the institutions' own protocols. For TCRbeta analysis, collaborators shipped samples in one of three forms: frozen whole blood, isolated PBMCs, or DNA extracted from either of those sample types. Here the chain combines TRBV19 and TRBJ2-5, and TRBD2 aligns with 7 junction nucleotides. The clonotype comes from a woman between 45 and 60 years old with active or convalescent COVID-19. The material sequenced was peripheral blood. The DNA sequence reads TGTGCCAGTAGTGACAGCGGGGTCGAGACCCAGTACTTC. Translation gives CASSDSGVETQYF.